The T cell receptor (beta chain) under discussion was sequenced for a study of T cells in localized non-small cell lung cancer. TCRdb's copy holds only in-frame clones and misses some; the assay was immunoSEQ multiplex PCR. The sample holds tens of thousands of clones; about nine tenths are singletons and the top ten take roughly 2.5%. Overall study findings and caveats: A single tumor region was sequenced, leaving heterogeneity possible. Maximal T cell clonality occurred in uninvolved adjacent lung, with tumor ranking below it.

As for this clone: Its antigen is unknown.

V dropped 4 bases and J dropped 2; count of bases not matched to a gene: 5. The germline gives CDR1 SEHNR, CDR2 FQNEAQ (reference sequence). The CDR3 is 15 amino acids. The rearrangement links TRBV7-9 to TRBJ1-3, with 7 nucleotides matching TRBD1. The source is a female donor of 60 years or more with stage I squamous cell lung carcinoma. Sequencing used peripheral blood, obtained before any cancer treatment. The CDR3 sequence: CASSSRTGTGNTIYF. The DNA of the CDR3 is TGTGCCAGCAGCTCTCGGACAGGTACTGGAAACACCATATATTTT.